This TCR beta chain derives from a study of cytomegalovirus exposure and HLA in healthy donors. Primers included in the PCR were 60 Vbeta and 13 Jbeta primers. Only in-frame clones appear in the TCRdb table, and some are missing; sequencing was by immunoSEQ multiplex PCR. The repertoire has approximately 77,000 clones, around 79% of them found once; the top ten carry around 4.3%. V lost 2 bases and J 5 bases, leaving 4 bases between the germline ends. This CDR3 region has 12 residues. CDR1 MDHEN and CDR2 SYDVKM come from the germline V gene. Sequences were obtained from PBMCs. This chain connects TRBV28 to TRBJ1-5; D is ambiguous. The sequence was collected from a man aged 40-55 years in good health and CMV-seronegative. The CDR3 nucleotides are TGTGCCAGCAGTTTACCATATCAGCCCCAGCATTTT. This gives the protein CASSLPYQPQHF.